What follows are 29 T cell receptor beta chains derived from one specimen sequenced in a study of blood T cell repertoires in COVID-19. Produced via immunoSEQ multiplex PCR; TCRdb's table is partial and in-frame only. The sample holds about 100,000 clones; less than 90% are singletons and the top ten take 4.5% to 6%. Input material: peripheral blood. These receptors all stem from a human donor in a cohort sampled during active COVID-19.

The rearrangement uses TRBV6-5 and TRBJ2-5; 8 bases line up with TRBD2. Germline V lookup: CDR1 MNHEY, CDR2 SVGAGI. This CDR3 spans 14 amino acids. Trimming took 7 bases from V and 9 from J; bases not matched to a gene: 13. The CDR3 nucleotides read TGTGCCAGCAAACAAGTTAGCGGGGAGGGTCCCCAGTACTTC. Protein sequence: CASKQVSGEGPQYF.

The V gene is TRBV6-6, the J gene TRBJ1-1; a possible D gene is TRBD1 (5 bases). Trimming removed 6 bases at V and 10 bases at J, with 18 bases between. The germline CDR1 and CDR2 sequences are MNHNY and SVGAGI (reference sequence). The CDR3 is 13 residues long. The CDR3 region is CASSRGAEFRAFF. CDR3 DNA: TGTGCCAGCAGCCGAGGGGCGGAGTTTAGAGCTTTCTTT.

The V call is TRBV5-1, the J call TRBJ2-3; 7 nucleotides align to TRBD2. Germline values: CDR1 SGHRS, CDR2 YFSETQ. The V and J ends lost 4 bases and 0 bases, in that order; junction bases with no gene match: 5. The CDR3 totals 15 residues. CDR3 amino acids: CASSPSGASTDTQYF. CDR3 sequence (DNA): TGCGCCAGCAGCCCGAGCGGGGCCAGCACAGATACGCAGTATTTT.

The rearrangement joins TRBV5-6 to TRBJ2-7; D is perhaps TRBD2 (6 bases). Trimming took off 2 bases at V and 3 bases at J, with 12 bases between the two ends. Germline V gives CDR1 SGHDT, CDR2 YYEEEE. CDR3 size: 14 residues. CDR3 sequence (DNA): TGTGCCAGCAGCTTTGGAGGGTTGGGCTACGAGCAGTACTTC. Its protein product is CASSFGGLGYEQYF. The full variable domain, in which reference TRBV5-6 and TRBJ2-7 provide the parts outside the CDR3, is DAGVTQSPTHLIKTRGQQVTLRCSPKSGHDTVSWYQQALGQGPQFIFQYYEEEERQRGNFPDRFSGHQFPNYSSELNVNALLLGDSALYLCASSFGGLGYEQYFGPGTRLTVT.

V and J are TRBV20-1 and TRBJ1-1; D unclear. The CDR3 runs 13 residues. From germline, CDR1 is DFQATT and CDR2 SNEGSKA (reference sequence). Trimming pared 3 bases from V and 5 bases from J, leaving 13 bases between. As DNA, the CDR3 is TGCAGTGCTAGTCTGGCATCGCGGACTGAAGCTTTCTTT. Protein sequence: CSASLASRTEAFF.

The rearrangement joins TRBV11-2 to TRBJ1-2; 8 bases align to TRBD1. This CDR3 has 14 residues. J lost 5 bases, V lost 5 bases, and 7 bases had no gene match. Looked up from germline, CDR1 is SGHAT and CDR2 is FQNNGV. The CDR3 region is CASSPRTGTYGYTF. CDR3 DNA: TGTGCCAGCAGCCCCCGGACAGGGACGTATGGCTACACCTTC.

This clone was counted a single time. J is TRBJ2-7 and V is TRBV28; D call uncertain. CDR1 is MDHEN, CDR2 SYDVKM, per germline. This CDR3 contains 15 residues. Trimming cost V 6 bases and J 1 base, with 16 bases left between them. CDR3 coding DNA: TGTGCCAGCAGCCTTGGAGCAGCTGCTTCCTACGAGCAGTACTTC. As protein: CASSLGAAASYEQYF.

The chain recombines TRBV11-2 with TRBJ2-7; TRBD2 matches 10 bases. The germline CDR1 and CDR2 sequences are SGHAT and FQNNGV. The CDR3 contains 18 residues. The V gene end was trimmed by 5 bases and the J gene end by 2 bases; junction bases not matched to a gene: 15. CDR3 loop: CASSLGGLARPGTYEQYF. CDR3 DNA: TGTGCCAGCAGCCTAGGGGGACTAGCGAGACCCGGAACCTACGAGCAGTACTTC. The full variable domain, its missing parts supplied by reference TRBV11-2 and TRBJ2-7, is EAGVAQSPRYKIIEKRQSVAFWCNPISGHATLYWYQQILGQGPKLLIQFQNNGVVDDSQLPKDRFSAERLKGVDSTLKIQPAKLEDSAVYLCASSLGGLARPGTYEQYFGPGTRLTVT.

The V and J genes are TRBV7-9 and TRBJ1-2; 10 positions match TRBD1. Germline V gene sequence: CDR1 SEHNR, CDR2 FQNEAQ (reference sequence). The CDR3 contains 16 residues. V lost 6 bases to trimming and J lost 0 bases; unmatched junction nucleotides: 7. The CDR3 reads CASSTSGTGANYGYTF. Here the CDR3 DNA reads TGTGCCAGCAGTACCTCCGGGACAGGGGCTAACTATGGCTACACCTTC.

CDR3 protein: CASSPRRGGRETQYF. CDR3 in DNA: TGTGCCAGCAGCCCCCGCCGGGGGGGCCGTGAGACCCAGTACTTC. The chain employs TRBV5-4 and TRBJ2-5, with TRBD2 identical over 8 bases. CDR3 length: 15 residues. Germline V gives CDR1 SGHNT, CDR2 YYREEE (reference sequence). V was clipped by 4 bases and J by 5 bases; unmatched bases: 10.

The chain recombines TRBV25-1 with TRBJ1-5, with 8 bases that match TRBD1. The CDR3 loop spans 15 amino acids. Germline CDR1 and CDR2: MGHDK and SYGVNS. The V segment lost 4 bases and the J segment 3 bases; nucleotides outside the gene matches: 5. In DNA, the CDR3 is TGTGCCAGCAGTGGCCCGGACAGGGCCAATCAGCCCCAGCATTTT. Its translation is CASSGPDRANQPQHF.

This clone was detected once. The CDR3 nucleotides read TGTGCCAGCAGCTGGGCCCGGAACACTGAAGCTTTCTTT. The encoded protein is CASSWARNTEAFF. The chain uses TRBV5-5 and TRBJ1-1; D gene ambiguous. The germline gives CDR1 SGHKS, CDR2 YYEKEE (reference sequence). V was shortened by 3 bases and J by 1 base, with 7 bases between the two germline ends. The CDR3 sequence is 13 residues long.

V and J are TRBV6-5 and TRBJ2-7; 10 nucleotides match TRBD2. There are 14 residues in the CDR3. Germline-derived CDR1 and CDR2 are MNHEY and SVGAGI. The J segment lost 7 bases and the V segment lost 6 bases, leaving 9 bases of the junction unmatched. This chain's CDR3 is CASSSGGLAEEQYF. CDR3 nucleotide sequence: TGTGCCAGCAGCTCCGGTGGACTAGCGGAAGAGCAGTACTTC.

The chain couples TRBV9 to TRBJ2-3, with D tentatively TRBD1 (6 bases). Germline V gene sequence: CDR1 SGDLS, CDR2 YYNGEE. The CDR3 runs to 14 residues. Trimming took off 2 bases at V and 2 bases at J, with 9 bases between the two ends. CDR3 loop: CASSVRDTTDTQYF. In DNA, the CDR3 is TGTGCCAGCAGCGTCCGGGACACCACAGATACGCAGTATTTT.

In nucleotides, the CDR3 is TGTGCCAGCAGTCGTCCCGGGACAGGGAACTATGGCTACACCTTC. It codes for CASSRPGTGNYGYTF. The chain recombines TRBV28 with TRBJ1-2, with 9 bases aligning to TRBD1. Germline loops: CDR1 MDHEN, CDR2 SYDVKM. This CDR3 comprises 15 residues. The J segment lost 2 bases and the V segment lost 5 bases, leaving 6 bases of the junction unmatched.

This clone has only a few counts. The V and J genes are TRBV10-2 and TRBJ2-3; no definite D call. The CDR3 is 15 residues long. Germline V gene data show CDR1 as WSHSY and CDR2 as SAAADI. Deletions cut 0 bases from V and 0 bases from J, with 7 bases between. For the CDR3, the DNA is TGCGCCAGCAGTGAGTCCCCCGTCAGCACAGATACGCAGTATTTT. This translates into CASSESPVSTDTQYF.

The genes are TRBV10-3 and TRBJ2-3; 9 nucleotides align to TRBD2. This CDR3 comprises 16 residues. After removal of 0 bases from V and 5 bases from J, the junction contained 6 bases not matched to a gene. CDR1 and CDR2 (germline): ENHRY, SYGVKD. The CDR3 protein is CAISESGLAGIDTQYF. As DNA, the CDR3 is TGTGCCATCAGTGAGTCGGGGCTAGCGGGGATAGATACGCAGTATTTT.

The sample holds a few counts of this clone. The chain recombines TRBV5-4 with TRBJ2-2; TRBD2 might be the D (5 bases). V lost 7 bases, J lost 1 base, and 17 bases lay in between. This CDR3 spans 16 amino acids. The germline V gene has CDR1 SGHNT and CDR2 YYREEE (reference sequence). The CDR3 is CASGRDGLRNTGELFF. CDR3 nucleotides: TGTGCCAGCGGCCGGGATGGCTTAAGGAACACCGGGGAGCTGTTTTTT.

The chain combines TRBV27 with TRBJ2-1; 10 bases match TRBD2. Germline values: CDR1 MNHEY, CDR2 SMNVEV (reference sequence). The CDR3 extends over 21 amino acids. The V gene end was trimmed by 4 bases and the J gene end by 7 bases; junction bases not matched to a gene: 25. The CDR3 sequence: CASSSQPPYGLAGVVLNEQFF. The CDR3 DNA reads TGTGCCAGCAGTTCACAACCCCCCTATGGGCTAGCGGGAGTTGTTTTGAATGAGCAGTTCTTC.

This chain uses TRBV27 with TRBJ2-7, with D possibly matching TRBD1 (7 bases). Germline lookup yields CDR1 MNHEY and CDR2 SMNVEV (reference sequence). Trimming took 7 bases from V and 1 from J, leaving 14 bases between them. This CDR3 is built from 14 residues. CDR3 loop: CASKPAGQSYEQYF. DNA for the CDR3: TGTGCCAGCAAACCCGCGGGACAGTCCTACGAGCAGTACTTC.

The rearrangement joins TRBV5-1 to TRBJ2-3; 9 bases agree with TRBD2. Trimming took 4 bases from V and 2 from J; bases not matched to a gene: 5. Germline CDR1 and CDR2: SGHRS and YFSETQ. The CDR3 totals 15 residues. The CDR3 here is CASSDAGGSTDTQYF. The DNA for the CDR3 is TGCGCCAGCAGCGACGCGGGGGGGTCCACAGATACGCAGTATTTT.

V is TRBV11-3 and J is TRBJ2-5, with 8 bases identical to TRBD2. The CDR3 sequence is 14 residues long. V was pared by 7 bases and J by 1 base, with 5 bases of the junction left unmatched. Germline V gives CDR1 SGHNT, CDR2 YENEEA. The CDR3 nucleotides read TGTGCCAGCACCCCGGGGGGGTCCCAAGAGACCCAGTACTTC. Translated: CASTPGGSQETQYF.

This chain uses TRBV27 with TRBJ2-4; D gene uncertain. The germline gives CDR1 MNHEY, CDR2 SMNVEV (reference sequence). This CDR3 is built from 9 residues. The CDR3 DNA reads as TGTCCTCCCAAAAACATTCAGTACTTC. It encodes CPPKNIQYF.

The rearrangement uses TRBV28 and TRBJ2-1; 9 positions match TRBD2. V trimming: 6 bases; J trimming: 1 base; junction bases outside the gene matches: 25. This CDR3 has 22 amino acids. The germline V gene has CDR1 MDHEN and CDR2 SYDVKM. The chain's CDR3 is CASSEVGGGRLAARSSYNEQFF. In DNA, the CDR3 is TGTGCCAGCAGCGAGGTAGGAGGGGGTAGACTAGCGGCTAGATCTTCCTACAATGAGCAGTTCTTC.

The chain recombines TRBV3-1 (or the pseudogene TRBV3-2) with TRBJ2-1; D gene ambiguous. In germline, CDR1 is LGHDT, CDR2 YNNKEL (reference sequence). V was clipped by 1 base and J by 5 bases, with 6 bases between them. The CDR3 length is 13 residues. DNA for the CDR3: TGTGCCAGCAGCCAAGGGCCCGACAATGAGCAGTTCTTC. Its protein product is CASSQGPDNEQFF.

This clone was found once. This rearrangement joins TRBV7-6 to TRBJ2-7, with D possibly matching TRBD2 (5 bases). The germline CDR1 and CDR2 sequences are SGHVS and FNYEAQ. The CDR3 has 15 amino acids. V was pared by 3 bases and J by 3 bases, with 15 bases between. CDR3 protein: CASSLAAGQGYEQYF. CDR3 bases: TGTGCCAGCAGCTTGGCGGCGGGCCAAGGCTACGAGCAGTACTTC.

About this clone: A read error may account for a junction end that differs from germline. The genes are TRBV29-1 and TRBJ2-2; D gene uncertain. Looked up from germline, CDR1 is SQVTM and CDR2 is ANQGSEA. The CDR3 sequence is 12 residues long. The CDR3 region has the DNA TGCAGCGTTAAAGAGTATACCGGGGAGCTGTTTTTT. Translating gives CSVKEYTGELFF.

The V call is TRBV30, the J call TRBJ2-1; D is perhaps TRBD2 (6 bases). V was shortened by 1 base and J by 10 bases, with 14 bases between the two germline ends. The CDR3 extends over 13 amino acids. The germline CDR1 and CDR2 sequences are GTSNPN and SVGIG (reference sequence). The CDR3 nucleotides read TGTGCCTGGAGTGGGCGGGGCGCAGAGGAGCAGTTCTTC. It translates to CAWSGRGAEEQFF.

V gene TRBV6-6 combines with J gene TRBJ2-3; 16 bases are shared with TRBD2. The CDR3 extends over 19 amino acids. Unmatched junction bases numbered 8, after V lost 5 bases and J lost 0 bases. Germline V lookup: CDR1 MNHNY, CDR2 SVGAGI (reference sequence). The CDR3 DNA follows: TGTGCCAGCAGTCGCCGGGGACTAGCGGGGGGGCCTAGCACAGATACGCAGTATTTT. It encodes CASSRRGLAGGPSTDTQYF.